This TCR beta chain stems from a study of monozygotic twins with cystic fibrosis. Whole-study results and caveats: No link emerged between shared CDR3 counts and age, concordance or severity.

The germline gives CDR1 SGHTA, CDR2 FQGNSA. The CDR3 consists of 14 residues. V shed 2 bases and J shed 4 bases, with 11 bases lying between them. To note about this clone: Its antigen is not identified.

Profiled with immunoSEQ multiplex PCR; TCRdb holds only in-frame clones, not every one. The sample holds around 12,000 clones, over 75% seen once. The chain couples TRBV7-2 to TRBJ1-1; the D gene is possibly TRBD1 (6 bases). This TCR was sampled from a man between 18 and 35 years old with cystic fibrosis. Input material: blood. CDR3 DNA sequence: TGTGCCAGCAGCTTAAACAGGGCGAGCACTGAAGCTTTCTTT. This sequence encodes CASSLNRASTEAFF.